This is a list of T cell receptor beta chains from one sample in a study of siplizumab effects on memory and regulatory T cells. TCRdb's copy holds only in-frame clones and misses some; the assay was immunoSEQ multiplex PCR. Seen here are tens of thousands of clones, 75% to 95% observed once, and the top ten hold approximately 30%. The sequencing sample was made of CD8+ T cells sorted from blood. All receptors come from a human donor in good health. Each CDR3 is given with its conserved first and last residue. D genes are given only for firm matches. A row's size may be missing; if present it is once, few, many or a size class.

CASSGPPNYEQYF	TGTGCCAGCAGTGGCCCACCAAATTACGAGCAGTACTTC	TRBV2	TRBJ2-7	.	.
CASSVRPGPSYEQYF	TGCGCCAGCAGCGTGCGACCGGGACCATCCTACGAGCAGTACTTC	TRBV4-1	TRBJ2-7	once	.
CASSLGDFYGYTF	TGTGCCAGCAGCTTAGGGGACTTTTATGGCTACACCTTC	TRBV7-2	TRBJ1-2	.	.
CASSIFAETYEQYF	TGTGCCAGTAGTATATTCGCAGAGACCTACGAGCAGTACTTC	TRBV19	TRBJ2-7	.	.
CASSFLAGSTDTQYF	TGTGCCAGCAGTTTTCTCGCAGGAAGCACAGATACGCAGTATTTT	TRBV27	TRBJ2-3	.	.
CASSLRGLDTMSSTDTQYF	TGTGCCAGCAGCCTCCGGGGCCTAGATACAATGAGTAGCACAGATACGCAGTATTTT	TRBV13	TRBJ2-3	.	.
CASSSLTRTGAQETQYF	TGTGCCAGCAGTTCGCTCACCCGGACAGGTGCACAAGAGACCCAGTACTTC	TRBV27	TRBJ2-5	.	TRBD1
CASSPWDREGEQYF	TGTGCCAGCAGCCCATGGGACAGGGAGGGCGAGCAGTACTTC	TRBV9	TRBJ2-7	.	TRBD1
CASSYQGHHYEQYF	TGTGCCAGCAGTTATCAGGGACACCACTACGAGCAGTACTTC	TRBV27	TRBJ2-7	.	.
CASSPPWGAEQYF	TGTGCCAGCAGCCCTCCCTGGGGCGCCGAGCAGTACTTC	TRBV7-9	TRBJ2-7	few	.
CASLRDTENIQYF	TGTGCCAGCCTCCGGGACACAGAAAACATTCAGTACTTC	TRBV7-9	TRBJ2-4	once	.
CASRGIRETQYF	TGTGCCAGCAGGGGCATACGGGAGACCCAGTACTTC	TRBV2	TRBJ2-5	.	.
CASSLVGGASTDTQYF	TGTGCCAGCAGCTTAGTGGGGGGGGCAAGCACAGATACGCAGTATTTT	TRBV11-2	TRBJ2-3	.	.
CASSEGQGFEKLFF	TGTGCTAGCAGCGAGGGACAGGGGTTTGAAAAACTGTTTTTT	TRBV7-7	TRBJ1-4	.	TRBD1
CASTRQDLGTEAFF	TGTGCCAGTACCCGACAGGATTTGGGCACTGAAGCTTTCTTT	TRBV19	TRBJ1-1	.	.
CASSSPEIARHEQYF	TGTGCCAGCAGCTCTCCCGAAATAGCGCGGCACGAGCAGTACTTC	TRBV13	TRBJ2-7	.	.
CASSRPQELSTDTQYF	TGCGCCAGCAGCCGACCTCAGGAACTTAGCACAGATACGCAGTATTTT	TRBV5-1	TRBJ2-3	.	.
CASSLATDMGTEAFF	TGCGCCAGCAGCTTGGCCACCGATATGGGGACTGAAGCTTTCTTT	TRBV5-1	TRBJ1-1	.	.
CASSRGLTMNTEAFF	TGTGCCAGTAGTAGGGGACTGACTATGAACACTGAAGCTTTCTTT	TRBV19	TRBJ1-1	.	.
CASSFPDRKAFF	TGTGCCAGTAGTTTCCCAGACAGAAAAGCTTTCTTT	TRBV19	TRBJ1-1	.	.
CASSVGGLNTGELFF	TGTGCCAGCAGCGTAGGCGGGCTAAACACCGGGGAGCTGTTTTTT	TRBV9	TRBJ2-2	.	.
CASSLEAGGLYNEQFF	TGTGCCAGCAGCTTGGAGGCTGGGGGACTCTACAATGAGCAGTTCTTC	TRBV5-4	TRBJ2-1	.	.
CASSPDRVTANTGELFF	TGTGCCAGCTCACCAGACAGGGTAACCGCGAACACCGGGGAGCTGTTTTTT	TRBV18	TRBJ2-2	.	TRBD1
CASLGLAGSYEQYF	TGTGCCAGCTTGGGACTAGCGGGGTCGTACGAGCAGTACTTC	TRBV6-6	TRBJ2-7	few	TRBD2
CASSLFTSGQETQYF	TGTGCCAGCAGCTTATTCACTAGCGGCCAAGAGACCCAGTACTTC	TRBV11-2	TRBJ2-5	.	TRBD2
CASSPLTGAYEQYF	TGCGCCAGCAGCCCTCTTACAGGGGCCTACGAGCAGTACTTC	TRBV5-1	TRBJ2-7	.	TRBD1
CASRPGLAGRTDTQYF	TGTGCCAGCAGACCGGGACTAGCGGGGCGCACAGATACGCAGTATTTT	TRBV2	TRBJ2-3	.	TRBD2
CASSHRVGGSGGLFLTDTQYF	TGCGCCAGCAGCCACCGAGTAGGAGGTAGCGGGGGACTCTTCCTCACAGATACGCAGTATTTT	TRBV4-1	TRBJ2-3	.	TRBD2
CASGGLAGDEQFF	TGTGCCAGTGGGGGACTAGCGGGAGATGAGCAGTTCTTC	TRBV19	TRBJ2-1	once	TRBD2
CASSAGGYNNEQFF	TGTGCCAGCAGCGCCGGAGGCTACAACAATGAGCAGTTCTTC	TRBV7-9	TRBJ2-1	.	.
CATSSGTSGGFYNEQFF	TGTGCCACCAGCAGTGGGACTAGCGGGGGGTTTTACAATGAGCAGTTCTTC	TRBV15	TRBJ2-1	.	TRBD2
CASSTEPTVATNEKLFF	TGTGCCAGCAGCACCGAACCCACTGTTGCAACTAATGAAAAACTGTTTTTT	TRBV7-6	TRBJ1-4	.	.
CASSQEGSGSGVNEQFF	TGTGCCAGCAGCCAAGAGGGAAGCGGGAGTGGGGTCAATGAGCAGTTCTTC	TRBV4-2	TRBJ2-1	.	TRBD2
CASSQAIGTGELFF	TGTGCCAGCAGCCAAGCGATTGGAACCGGGGAGCTGTTTTTT	TRBV4-2	TRBJ2-2	.	.
CASSSGLLTGELFF	TGTGCCAGCAGCTCCGGACTGTTGACCGGGGAGCTGTTTTTT	TRBV7-9	TRBJ2-2	.	.
CASSEGSSGARETQYF	TGCGCCAGCAGTGAGGGGTCTAGCGGGGCGAGGGAGACCCAGTACTTC	TRBV10-2	TRBJ2-5	.	TRBD2
CASSLEPGYEQYF	TGCGCCAGCAGCTTGGAGCCCGGCTACGAGCAGTACTTC	TRBV5-1	TRBJ2-7	.	.
CASSQLHRDRSSYEQYF	TGTGCCAGTAGTCAGCTGCACCGGGACCGAAGCTCCTACGAGCAGTACTTC	TRBV19	TRBJ2-7	.	.
CASSLSLAELYNEQFF	TGCGCCAGCAGCCTCTCACTAGCGGAACTTTACAATGAGCAGTTCTTC	TRBV4-1	TRBJ2-1	.	TRBD2
CASSYSNAGDHEQYF	TGTGCCAGCAGTTACTCGAACGCGGGGGACCACGAGCAGTACTTC	TRBV6-6	TRBJ2-7	.	TRBD2
CASSLEGANFGNTIYF	TGCGCCAGCAGCTTGGAGGGTGCTAACTTTGGAAACACCATATATTTT	TRBV5-1	TRBJ1-3	once	.
CASSPGPYEQYF	TGTGCCAGCAGCCCAGGGCCCTACGAGCAGTACTTC	TRBV9	TRBJ2-7	.	.
CASSLEDRGVRSYEQYF	TGTGCCAGCAGCTTAGAGGACAGGGGGGTCAGATCCTACGAGCAGTACTTC	TRBV11-3	TRBJ2-7	.	TRBD1
CASSLGTGIYEQYF	TGTGCCAGCAGCCTCGGGACAGGGATTTACGAGCAGTACTTC	TRBV14	TRBJ2-7	.	TRBD1
CASSESAGGPETQYF	TGTGCCAGCAGTGAATCAGCGGGAGGGCCGGAGACCCAGTACTTC	TRBV25-1	TRBJ2-5	.	TRBD2
CASAFLHPYLELFF	TGTGCCAGCGCCTTCTTACACCCCTATCTGGAGCTGTTTTTT	TRBV27	TRBJ2-2	once	.
CASSLEVVGDEQYF	TGCGCCAGCAGCTTGGAAGTAGTTGGCGACGAGCAGTACTTC	TRBV5-1	TRBJ2-7	.	.
CASSSQNIPTGPASGGTNEQFF	TGTGCCAGCAGCTCCCAGAACATCCCGACGGGCCCCGCTAGCGGGGGGACCAATGAGCAGTTCTTC	TRBV21-1	TRBJ2-1	.	.
CASSFTGSNQPQHF	TGTGCCAGCAGCTTTACTGGCAGCAATCAGCCCCAGCATTTT	TRBV9	TRBJ1-5	.	.
CASSVEYEREGPPLHGEQFF	TGTGCCAGCAGCGTAGAGTATGAGCGGGAAGGACCCCCCCTACATGGTGAGCAGTTCTTC	TRBV9	TRBJ2-1	once	TRBD2
CATSNRGTDTQYF	TGTGCCACCAGCAATCGTGGCACAGATACGCAGTATTTT	TRBV15	TRBJ2-3	.	.
CASSEASGRKGEQFF	TGTGCCAGCAGTGAAGCTAGCGGGAGAAAGGGTGAGCAGTTCTTC	TRBV25-1	TRBJ2-1	.	TRBD2
CAGSETRQGTDTQYF	TGTGCCGGATCCGAGACCCGGCAGGGAACAGATACGCAGTATTTT	TRBV2	TRBJ2-3	.	.